One sample yielded the 23 T cell receptor beta chains listed below, sequenced in a study of blood T cell repertoires in COVID-19. Sequencing was performed with immunoSEQ multiplex PCR; in TCRdb, only in-frame clones are kept and a portion is missing. The repertoire holds roughly 70,000 clones, with around 77% as singletons. The specimen sequenced was peripheral blood. The receptor source for this set is a human donor in a cohort sampled during active COVID-19.

The chain combines TRBV10-3 with TRBJ1-1; a possible D gene is TRBD1 (6 bases). Trimming stripped 6 bases from V and 1 base from J, with 18 bases between. The CDR3 contains 16 residues. Per germline, CDR1 ENHRY and CDR2 SYGVKD. The CDR3 bases are TGTGCCATCAGGTCCGGGACACCACTCGGGAACACTGAAGCTTTCTTT. This codes for CAIRSGTPLGNTEAFF.

The chain couples TRBV28 to TRBJ1-4, with a tentative D call TRBD1 (6 bases). CDR1 is MDHEN and CDR2 is SYDVKM in the germline V gene. Trimming took 5 bases from V and 8 from J, leaving 21 bases between them. This CDR3 contains 16 residues. CDR3 in DNA: TGTGCCAGCAGTCCCTTGGTGGGGGGGCGGCGGGAAAAACTGTTTTTT. It encodes CASSPLVGGRREKLFF.

This chain connects TRBV10-2 to TRBJ2-7; D ambiguous. Germline CDR1 reads WSHSY; CDR2 reads SAAADI. Trimming took 0 bases from V and 3 from J, leaving 9 bases between them. This CDR3 spans 14 amino acids. The CDR3, as DNA: TGCGCCAGCAGTGAGTCGGTGCGAGGCTACGAGCAGTACTTC. Translated, it gives CASSESVRGYEQYF.

In its sample, this clone was seen once. J is TRBJ2-7 and V is TRBV3-1 (or the pseudogene TRBV3-2); possibly TRBD1 for D (5 bases). V shed 5 bases and J shed 5 bases, with 13 bases lying between them. The CDR3 has 13 residues. Germline values: CDR1 LGHDT, CDR2 YNNKEL (reference sequence). The CDR3 is CASSGQTTNEQYF. In DNA form, the CDR3 reads TGTGCCAGCAGCGGACAAACCACCAACGAGCAGTACTTC.

The V gene is TRBV12-3 or TRBV12-4, the J gene TRBJ1-1; no definite D call. CDR3 size: 11 residues. The V end lost 5 bases, the J end lost 7 bases, and 8 bases lay between the germline ends. The CDR3 region is CASSTAGEAFF. The DNA for the CDR3 is TGTGCCAGCAGTACCGCCGGTGAAGCTTTCTTT.

The V gene is TRBV19, the J gene TRBJ2-5; 8 bases are shared with TRBD2. J was trimmed by 5 bases and V by 4 bases; bases with no gene match: 9. The length of the CDR3 is 15 residues. CDR1 is LNHDA and CDR2 is SQIVND in the germline V gene (reference sequence). This CDR3 is CASSTETSVGETQYF. The CDR3 nucleotides read TGTGCCAGTAGTACCGAGACTAGCGTGGGGGAGACCCAGTACTTC.

The chain has TRBV7-2 and TRBJ2-7; possible D gene TRBD1, 6 bases. The ends were cut back, 5 bases at V and 5 bases at J, with 19 bases in the middle. Per the germline V gene, CDR1 is SGHTA and CDR2 is FQGNSA. The length of the CDR3 is 15 residues. CDR3 residues: CASSRLVGALNEQYF. DNA of the CDR3: TGTGCCAGCAGCCGTTTGGTGGGGGCTCTTAACGAGCAGTACTTC.

V is TRBV28 and J is TRBJ1-5, with 8 bases identical to TRBD1. The junction had 9 bases not matched to a gene; V was cut back by 8 bases and J by 6 bases. The germline V gene has CDR1 MDHEN and CDR2 SYDVKM. The length of the CDR3 is 14 residues. CDR3: CASFPGTGAQPQHF. CDR3 coding DNA: TGTGCCAGCTTCCCAGGGACAGGTGCTCAGCCCCAGCATTTT.

This chain links TRBV9 with TRBJ2-3, with D tentatively TRBD2 (6 bases). The germline gives CDR1 SGDLS, CDR2 YYNGEE. The V end lost 3 bases, the J end lost 2 bases, and 19 bases lay between the germline ends. The CDR3 has 17 amino acids. For the CDR3, the DNA is TGTGCCAGCAGCGCCCCGAGGGGTGGGAGGCACACAGATACGCAGTATTTT. It translates to CASSAPRGGRHTDTQYF. The complete variable domain, with remaining parts taken from reference TRBV9 and TRBJ2-3, reads DSGVTQTPKHLITATGQRVTLRCSPRSGDLSVYWYQQSLDQGLQFLIQYYNGEERAKGNILERFSAQQFPDLHSELNLSSLELGDSALYFCASSAPRGGRHTDTQYFGPGTRLTVL.

The chain recombines TRBV7-2 with TRBJ1-1; D is uncertain. Deletions cut 6 bases from V and 1 base from J, with 9 bases between. This CDR3 is 13 amino acids long. CDR1 is SGHTA and CDR2 is FQGNSA in the germline V gene. The CDR3 is CASRRSQNTEAFF. Here the CDR3 DNA reads TGTGCCAGCAGACGGTCGCAGAACACTGAAGCTTTCTTT.

This chain links TRBV7-3 with TRBJ2-6, with 7 bases that match TRBD2. The trim removed 2 bases at V and 2 bases at J, leaving 3 bases unmatched. There are 16 residues in the CDR3. CDR1 is SGHTA and CDR2 is FQGTGA in the germline V gene. CDR3 coding DNA: TGTGCCAGCAGCTTACGCGGGGGTGCTGGGGCCAACGTCCTGACTTTC. Its translation: CASSLRGGAGANVLTF.

This chain joins TRBV24-1 and TRBJ2-3, with D maybe TRBD1 (5 bases). The CDR3 is 15 residues long. V was clipped by 3 bases and J by 2 bases, with 11 bases between them. Germline V lookup: CDR1 KGHDR, CDR2 SFDVKD. The CDR3 nucleotides are TGTGCCACCAGTGATAGCAGACAGCTCACAGATACGCAGTATTTT. Translating gives CATSDSRQLTDTQYF.

J is TRBJ2-7 and V is TRBV21-1; the D call TRBD2 from the table was never checked on the DNA. TRBV21-1 is classified as a pseudogene. CDR3 size: 14 residues. In DNA form, the CDR3 reads TGTGCCAGCCCATCCCCGGGGGGATCCTACGAGCAGTACTTC. Its protein is CASPSPGGSYEQYF.

This rearrangement joins TRBV4-3 to TRBJ2-2, with D possibly TRBD2 on 6 matching bases. The CDR3 loop spans 16 amino acids. V was cut by 2 bases and J by 2 bases, with 12 bases left in between. The germline V gene encodes CDR1 LGHNA and CDR2 YSLEER. As DNA, the CDR3 is TGCGCCAGCAGCCAACTGAACGGGGGTAACACCGGGGAGCTGTTTTTT. This codes for CASSQLNGGNTGELFF.

The rearrangement joins TRBV6-6 to TRBJ2-3; TRBD2 matches 7 bases. The CDR3 has 15 residues. The germline V gene has CDR1 MNHNY and CDR2 SVGAGI (reference sequence). The V and J ends lost 4 bases and 1 base, in that order; junction bases with no gene match: 5. CDR3 residues: CASSSAAGGTDTQYF. CDR3 DNA sequence: TGTGCCAGCAGTTCCGCGGCGGGGGGCACAGATACGCAGTATTTT.

This chain joins TRBV30 and TRBJ2-1; TRBD2 matches 7 bases. J was trimmed by 4 bases and V by 0 bases; bases with no gene match: 6. This CDR3 comprises 15 residues. Germline V lookup: CDR1 GTSNPN, CDR2 SVGIG (reference sequence). Here the CDR3 DNA reads TGTGCCTGGAGTGTACCTGCGGGAGTTTACAATGAGCAGTTCTTC. This sequence encodes CAWSVPAGVYNEQFF.

The chain carries TRBV18 and TRBJ2-2; 10 nucleotides line up with TRBD2. Looked up from germline, CDR1 is KGHSH and CDR2 is LQKENI. The V gene end was trimmed by 3 bases and the J gene end by 1 base; junction bases not matched to a gene: 2. CDR3 size: 16 residues. The CDR3 DNA sequence: TGTGCCAGCTCACCTAGGACTAGCGGGAACACCGGGGAGCTGTTTTTT. It specifies CASSPRTSGNTGELFF.

The chain has TRBV29-1 and TRBJ1-1; D unresolved. The V and J ends lost 5 bases and 0 bases respectively, with 13 bases between them. This CDR3 has 14 residues. Germline assignment: CDR1 SQVTM and CDR2 ANQGSEA. CDR3 DNA: TGCAGCGTTCTTTCGGCCGGGGTGAACACTGAAGCTTTCTTT. Protein product: CSVLSAGVNTEAFF.

The genes are TRBV27 and TRBJ2-3, with a possible D match to TRBD2 (6 bases). Between the trimmed V and J ends, which lost 6 bases and 5 bases, there was a span of 18 bases. Per germline, CDR1 MNHEY and CDR2 SMNVEV (reference sequence). This CDR3 spans 15 amino acids. The chain's CDR3 is CASSPSSVSRDTQYF. CDR3 coding DNA: TGTGCCAGCAGCCCGTCTAGCGTAAGCCGAGATACGCAGTATTTT.

This clone was found once. J is TRBJ2-1 and V is TRBV28; a possible D gene is TRBD2 (5 bases). Germline V gives CDR1 MDHEN, CDR2 SYDVKM. CDR3 length equals 14 residues. The V end was cut by 1 base, the J end by 4 bases, with 8 bases between. DNA of the CDR3: TGTGCCAGCAGTTTATCGCGGGCGTACAATGAGCAGTTCTTC. Encoded protein: CASSLSRAYNEQFF.

V is TRBV5-4 and J is TRBJ1-2; 12 positions match TRBD1. This CDR3 has 14 residues. Germline V CDR1 and CDR2: SGHNT, YYREEE (reference sequence). With V trimmed by 3 bases and J by 7 bases, 4 bases remained unmatched. The CDR3 region has the DNA TGTGCCAGCAGCTGGGACAGGGGGCAATCTGGCTACACCTTC. Residues: CASSWDRGQSGYTF.

The V and J genes are TRBV11-3 and TRBJ1-1, with D perhaps TRBD1 (5 bases). Germline V gene data show CDR1 as SGHNT and CDR2 as YENEEA. Trimming stripped 5 bases from V and 1 base from J, with 14 bases between. The CDR3 covers 15 residues. The CDR3 sequence is CASSGQGSKNTEAFF. The CDR3 DNA follows: TGTGCCAGCAGCGGGCAGGGTAGTAAGAACACTGAAGCTTTCTTT.

The V and J genes are TRBV12-3 or TRBV12-4 and TRBJ1-5; no clear D. V lost 3 bases and J lost 9, with 9 bases in between. This CDR3 has 12 residues. The CDR3 here is CASSFSGGPQHF. As DNA, the CDR3 is TGTGCCAGCAGTTTTTCAGGAGGGCCCCAGCATTTT.